Listed here is a single T cell receptor (beta chain). The sample originates from a study of T cells expressing NK-cell markers. The CDR3 extends over 16 amino acids. Germline V gene sequence: CDR1 LGHDT, CDR2 YNNKEL (reference sequence). For each CDR3 protein, TCRdb gives one entry from its re-call of the 5' RACE reads, without DNA. Its table records roughly 160,000 distinct CDR3 sequences. The TCR comes from a man between 18 and 69 years old in good health. Sequencing was performed on blood T cells: a sorted CD56 or NKG2C T cell subset, CD4+ or CD8+ T cells, or bulk PBMC T cells (not recorded which). The genes are TRBV3-1 and TRBJ2-5; TCRdb returns TRBD2, unconfirmable since there is no DNA. CDR3 sequence reads: CASSPRTSGVGGTQYF.